These 20 T cell receptor beta chains share one sample of origin, sequenced in a study of CD8 T cells in Susac syndrome (dated by TCRdb to between 2018 and 2021). Libraries were built with the immunoSEQ multiplex PCR assay. RNA was extracted using the RNeasy kit, and about 0.5 to 1 ug of the RNA was reverse transcribed with random hexamers. The public sequencing data were trimmed at Q25 with fastp and processed into clonotypes with MiXCR by TCRdb, which kept only in-frame beta chains. Each record represents a unique CDR3 protein, reported with the most common genes and DNA among its rows. Across this sample there are about 150,000 distinct CDR3 sequences, with approximately 93% seen only once. Approximately 0.08% of the sample is in the top ten clones. The sample consisted of CD4+ T cells from PBMCs. The receptors here all came from a human donor in good health.

This chain uses TRBV3-1 with TRBJ2-2, with a possible D match to TRBD1 (6 bases). The germline V gene has CDR1 LGHDT and CDR2 YNNKEL (reference sequence). Trimming left V 0 bases short and J 3 bases short, with 11 bases between. CDR3 length: 16 residues. CDR3 sequence (DNA): TGTGCCAGCAGCCAAGAAAGGGGGTCGGACACCGGGGAGCTGTTTTTT. Amino acids: CASSQERGSDTGELFF.

The rearrangement links TRBV2 to TRBJ2-4, with 9 bases matching TRBD2. The CDR3 is 12 residues long. CDR1 SNHLY and CDR2 FYNNEI come from the germline V gene. The V segment lost 1 base and the J segment 12 bases; nucleotides outside the gene matches: 1. CDR3 nucleotide sequence: TGTGCCAGCAGTGAAGGACTAGCGGCTCAGTACTTC. Translated, it gives CASSEGLAAQYF.

V and J are TRBV2 and TRBJ2-7; D call uncertain. The V end was cut by 6 bases, the J end by 5 bases, with 14 bases between. The CDR3 has 13 amino acids. The germline V gene has CDR1 SNHLY and CDR2 FYNNEI. CDR3 in amino acids: CASSPRAPHEQYF. The CDR3 region has the DNA TGTGCCAGCAGCCCGAGAGCCCCTCACGAGCAGTACTTC.

This clonotype showed up just once. The CDR3 DNA is TGTGCCAGCAGTTTCTCCGGGTCCCAGGCGGTCTACGAGCAGTACTTC. Translated: CASSFSGSQAVYEQYF. The chain recombines TRBV27 with TRBJ2-7; D is uncertain. Germline CDR1 MNHEY, CDR2 SMNVEV (reference sequence). The CDR3 has 16 residues. Trimming cost V 3 bases and J 3 bases, with 18 bases left between them.

The genes are TRBV25-1 and TRBJ2-2; D ambiguous. V lost 3 bases, J lost 7 bases, and 6 bases lay in between. This CDR3 has 12 amino acids. CDR1 MGHDK and CDR2 SYGVNS come from the germline V gene. CDR3 nucleotide sequence: TGTGCCAGCAGTGACTACGTCGGGGAGCTGTTTTTT. Translated: CASSDYVGELFF.

The rearrangement uses TRBV20-1 and TRBJ2-5, with TRBD2 identical over 10 bases. CDR3 size: 16 residues. The germline V gene has CDR1 DFQATT and CDR2 SNEGSKA (reference sequence). J lost 5 bases, V lost 4 bases, and 13 bases had no gene match. CDR3 nucleotide sequence: TGCAGTGCTACCTCGGGACTAGCGATTTGGGGGGAGACCCAGTACTTC. This sequence encodes CSATSGLAIWGETQYF.

The chain carries TRBV5-1 and TRBJ2-3; D ambiguous. Germline CDR1 is SGHRS and CDR2 is YFSETQ. The CDR3 length is 14 residues. Trimming pared 0 bases from V and 2 bases from J, leaving 7 bases between. CDR3 residues: CASSLAEATDTQYF. The CDR3 DNA sequence: TGCGCCAGCAGCTTGGCCGAGGCCACAGATACGCAGTATTTT.

The chain joins TRBV19 to TRBJ2-1; D ambiguous. Germline-derived CDR1 and CDR2 are LNHDA and SQIVND (reference sequence). V lost 6 bases to trimming and J lost 0 bases, with 6 bases between them. This CDR3 contains 13 residues. CDR3 sequence (DNA): TGTGCCAGTAGCACCAGCTCCTACAATGAGCAGTTCTTC. Its translation: CASSTSSYNEQFF.

V usage is TRBV11-1 and J usage is TRBJ1-2; D unclear. Germline-derived CDR1 and CDR2 are SGHAT and FQDESV (reference sequence). Between the trimmed V and J ends, which lost 0 bases and 8 bases, there was a span of 19 bases. This CDR3 region has 16 residues. For the CDR3, the DNA is TGTGCCAGCAGCTTAGCGCAGGACCGCGAGCTTCGAGGCTACACCTTC. Translation gives CASSLAQDRELRGYTF.

The J gene is TRBJ1-1, the V gene TRBV12-3 or TRBV12-4, with D possibly being TRBD1 (6 bases). Trimming cost V 5 bases and J 11 bases, with 27 bases left between them. The CDR3 is 16 residues long. The CDR3 DNA is TGTGCCAGCAGTCGCACAGGGATTGGTTCAAACTCGGAGGCTTTCTTT. This encodes CASSRTGIGSNSEAFF.

The J gene is TRBJ1-1, the V gene TRBV2, with 9 bases identical to TRBD1. With 10 bases clipped from V and 1 base from J, the junction kept 7 bases outside the gene matches. The CDR3 runs 14 residues. The germline V gene has CDR1 SNHLY and CDR2 FYNNEI. This chain's CDR3 is CANRGDRENTEAFF. The CDR3 nucleotides read TGTGCCAACCGCGGGGACAGGGAGAACACTGAAGCTTTCTTT.

The chain is built from TRBV10-3 and TRBJ1-3; D possibly corresponds to TRBD1 (5 bases). The CDR3 is 15 amino acids. From germline, CDR1 is ENHRY and CDR2 SYGVKD. V dropped 10 bases and J dropped 0 bases, with 16 bases sitting between them. The CDR3 DNA follows: TGTGCCACCCAGGCCCAGGGACTCTCTGGAAACACCATATATTTT. Protein sequence: CATQAQGLSGNTIYF.

This clonotype has only one observation. V is TRBV6-6 and J is TRBJ2-7, with TRBD2 matching 12 bases. The CDR3 runs to 15 residues. Germline V gives CDR1 MNHNY, CDR2 SVGAGI (reference sequence). Unmatched junction bases numbered 4, after V lost 2 bases and J lost 5 bases. CDR3 DNA sequence: TGTGCCAGCAGTTACGTGACTAGCGGGAGCCACGAGCAGTACTTC. Its translation is CASSYVTSGSHEQYF.

This chain connects TRBV5-6 to TRBJ1-2; D gene ambiguous. The CDR3 runs 12 residues. With 1 base removed from V and 8 bases from J, the gap between germline ends came to 9 bases. CDR1 SGHDT and CDR2 YYEEEE come from the germline V gene. This chain's CDR3 is CASSLRAGGYTF. The CDR3 DNA reads as TGTGCCAGCAGCTTGAGGGCTGGGGGCTACACCTTC. The whole variable domain, remainder taken from reference TRBV5-6 and TRBJ1-2, is DAGVTQSPTHLIKTRGQQVTLRCSPKSGHDTVSWYQQALGQGPQFIFQYYEEEERQRGNFPDRFSGHQFPNYSSELNVNALLLGDSALYLCASSLRAGGYTFGSGTRLTVV.

The V gene is TRBV18, the J gene TRBJ2-5, with 8 bases lining up with TRBD1. Germline lookup yields CDR1 KGHSH and CDR2 LQKENI. The V gene end was trimmed by 1 base and the J gene end by 5 bases; junction bases not matched to a gene: 9. The CDR3 is 16 amino acids. Here the CDR3 reads CASSPLPQGAQETQYF. In nucleotides, the CDR3 is TGTGCCAGCTCACCACTTCCCCAGGGGGCGCAGGAGACCCAGTACTTC.

The chain couples TRBV12-3 or TRBV12-4 to TRBJ2-2, with 8 bases matching TRBD1. J gave up 2 bases and V 7 bases, and 18 bases lay outside the gene matches. The CDR3 sequence is 19 residues long. CDR3 in amino acids: CASTHLGRDRRFNTGELFF. DNA for the CDR3: TGTGCCAGCACCCACTTAGGTAGGGACAGGCGCTTTAACACCGGGGAGCTGTTTTTT.

The CDR3 coding sequence is TGCAGCCCGCAAAAGGGGGCCGAGGCTTTCTTT. The encoded protein is CSPQKGAEAFF. This sequence joins TRBV29-1 and TRBJ1-1; 7 nucleotides line up with TRBD1. There are 11 residues in the CDR3. With V trimmed by 8 bases and J by 11 bases, 11 bases remained unmatched. Germline CDR1 is SQVTM and CDR2 is ANQGSEA.

The genes are TRBV30 and TRBJ2-6; no clear D gene. The V gene lost 0 bases and the J gene lost 3 bases, with 3 bases spanning the gap. The CDR3 covers 13 residues. Germline V gives CDR1 GTSNPN, CDR2 SVGIG (reference sequence). CDR3 in DNA: TGTGCCTGGAGTGTTAATGGGGCCAACGTCCTGACTTTC. This translates into CAWSVNGANVLTF.

The chain combines TRBV7-9 with TRBJ2-1; weak D call: TRBD2 (6 bases). Germline lookup yields CDR1 SEHNR and CDR2 FQNEAQ (reference sequence). Trimming removed 3 bases from V and 4 bases from J, with 16 bases in between. The CDR3 contains 16 residues. The DNA of the CDR3 is TGTGCCAGCAGCTTTAAGGGTAGCGGAGCTTACAATGAGCAGTTCTTC. This encodes CASSFKGSGAYNEQFF.

The rearrangement uses TRBV27 and TRBJ1-5; a weak D match, TRBD1 (5 bases). Germline V CDR1 and CDR2: MNHEY, SMNVEV (reference sequence). V was pared by 6 bases and J by 0 bases, with 21 bases between. The CDR3 is made up of 18 amino acids. For the CDR3, the DNA is TGTGCCAGCAGAACCCGGGACGGTGGTTTCTATAGCAATCAGCCCCAGCATTTT. This sequence encodes CASRTRDGGFYSNQPQHF.